This T cell receptor beta chain was recovered during a study of blood T cells in healthy people across ages. PCR was performed a second time for roughly 6 to 12 cycles using a sample-barcoded 5' primer and a J-beta primer mix. Each TCR beta cDNA got a 12-nucleotide random molecular identifier. MiXCR was run by TCRdb on the 5' RACE reads, yielding one entry per CDR3 protein. This table holds fewer than 1.5 million distinct CDR3 sequences, roughly 45% found once. This clonotype appeared a few times. Per individual sample, total RNA of at least 5 micrograms was extracted. There are 17 residues in the CDR3. Germline CDR1 and CDR2: DFQATT and SNEGSKA (reference sequence). J was trimmed by 2 bases and V by 5 bases; bases with no gene match: 13.

The sequenced sample was blood. The J gene is TRBJ2-7, the V gene TRBV20-1; 12 positions match TRBD2. The TCR was taken from a woman aged 18-29 years in good health. Here the CDR3 DNA reads TGCAGTGCTCTGACTAGCGGGAGAGCTATGACAACCTACGAGCAGTACTTC. Amino acid sequence: CSALTSGRAMTTYEQYF.